This T cell receptor beta chain was observed in a study of T cells in Graves' hyperthyroidism and ophthalmopathy. General study findings and limits: Peripheral blood also featured most of the thyroid clonotypes expanded above 0.001.

This clonotype was found many times. Antigen: not known. Trimming shortened V by 1 base and J by 0 bases, and 12 bases separated the two germline ends. The germline V gene has CDR1 SEHNR and CDR2 FQNEAQ (reference sequence). The CDR3 runs to 16 residues. TCR beta CDR3 sequences were amplified from RNA transcripts. Carried out on the TCR CDR3, a first-round RT-PCR used the HTBI primer set. Each CDR3 protein is one row after TCRdb ran MiXCR on the multiplex PCR reads. This sample has some 300,000 distinct CDR3 sequences, with roughly an eighth found just once. Stable disease denoted Graves' hyperthyroidism without ophthalmopathy progression within 18 months. Patients aged 18 to 65 had newly diagnosed hyperthyroidism that had lasted under 2 months. Exclusion followed for patients with uncontrolled infection, other autoimmune disease, pregnancy or lactation.

Sequencing was carried out using blood. The chain links TRBV7-9 to TRBJ1-2, with no clear D. The TCR originated in a woman aged 40 to 50 with Graves' hyperthyroidism. CDR3 residues: CASSLGNGLANYGYTF. CDR3 bases: TGTGCCAGCAGCTTAGGGAACGGGTTAGCTAACTATGGCTACACCTTC.